These T cell receptor beta chains were read from a single sample in a study of CD8+CD57+ T cells in acquired aplastic anemia. TCRdb passed the reads through MiXCR, listing each CDR3 protein once. The top ten hold around 45% of the sample, which has approximately 150,000 distinct CDR3 sequences, 60% to 80% seen once. The material sequenced was sorted CD4+, CD8+, or CD8+CD57+ T cells (not recorded which) from PBMCs. The receptors were sampled from a human donor with aplastic anemia. CDR3s include the opening cysteine and the closing phenylalanine or tryptophan. A D gene is named only where the DNA matches it firmly. Clone size is not always given. Where it is, it says once, few, many or a class for expanded clones.

clone_size j_call v_call d_call cdr3_length cdr3_aa cdr3_nt
once TRBJ2-1 TRBV19 . 17 CASSYFNDLSSYNEQFF TGTGCCAGTAGCTATTTTAACGACCTGAGCTCCTACAATGAGCAGTTCTTC
. TRBJ2-7 TRBV20-1 . 15 CSARDRARTSIEQYF TGCAGTGCTAGAGACAGGGCGAGGACAAGTATCGAGCAGTACTTC
. TRBJ2-4 TRBV9 TRBD2 16 CASSPGLAGAKNIQYF TGTGCCAGCAGCCCAGGACTAGCGGGTGCCAAAAACATTCAGTACTTC
. TRBJ2-1 TRBV29-1 . 12 CSVERGYGEQFF TGCAGCGTTGAAAGAGGGTATGGTGAGCAGTTCTTC
. TRBJ1-1 TRBV10-3 . 13 CAISESGYTEAFF TGTGCCATCAGTGAGTCGGGGTACACTGAAGCTTTCTTT
. TRBJ2-5 TRBV20-1 . 12 CSARRAQETQYF TGCAGTGCAAGGCGGGCCCAAGAGACCCAGTACTTC
few TRBJ2-2 TRBV9 . 14 CASSPRGDLGELFF TGTGCCAGCAGCCCCCGCGGGGATCTCGGGGAGCTGTTTTTT
. TRBJ2-5 TRBV15 . 13 CATSRALQETQYF TGTGCCACCAGCAGGGCCCTCCAAGAGACCCAGTACTTC
. TRBJ2-7 TRBV29-1 TRBD2 13 CSVRGGSSYEQYF TGCAGCGTTCGCGGGGGAAGCTCCTACGAGCAGTACTTC
. TRBJ2-7 TRBV2 . 14 CASSVGLSPYEQYF TGTGCCAGCAGCGTGGGACTCTCCCCCTACGAGCAGTACTTC
. TRBJ1-1 TRBV15 . 15 CATSRDHKVGTEAFF TGTGCCACCAGCAGGGATCACAAGGTGGGCACTGAAGCTTTCTTT
. TRBJ1-5 TRBV15 . 15 CATSRGTDSNQPQHF TGTGCCACCAGCAGAGGTACAGATAGCAATCAGCCCCAGCATTTT
. TRBJ2-7 TRBV11-2 TRBD2 16 CASSWGLAGPTYEQYF TGTGCCAGCAGCTGGGGACTAGCGGGACCAACCTACGAGCAGTACTTC
. TRBJ2-5 TRBV3-1 . 12 CASSQERETQYF TGTGCCAGCAGCCAAGAGAGAGAGACCCAGTACTTC
. TRBJ1-2 TRBV19 . 17 CASGSLAGRSIFYGYTF TGTGCCAGTGGCAGTTTGGCGGGGCGCTCGATCTTCTATGGCTACACCTTC
. TRBJ2-1 TRBV9 . 15 CASSEGPADNNEQFF TGTGCCAGCAGCGAAGGACCAGCGGATAACAATGAGCAGTTCTTC
many TRBJ1-6 TRBV9 . 16 CASSVAILGENSPLHF TGTGCCAGCAGCGTAGCTATCCTGGGGGAAAATTCACCCCTCCACTTT
. TRBJ1-4 TRBV7-9 . 11 CASSENEKLFF TGTGCCAGCAGCGAAAATGAAAAACTGTTTTTT
many TRBJ2-5 TRBV20-1 . 12 CSARYMPETQYF TGCAGTGCTAGGTATATGCCTGAGACCCAGTACTTC
. TRBJ2-2 TRBV20-1 . 13 CSAGTANTGELFF TGCAGTGCTGGGACTGCGAACACCGGGGAGCTGTTTTTT
. TRBJ2-5 TRBV5-1 . 14 CASSRMTGAETQYF TGTGCCAGCAGCCGCATGACGGGGGCCGAGACCCAGTACTTC
. TRBJ2-2 TRBV10-1 TRBD1 15 CASSTGQTNTGELFF TGCGCCAGCAGTACGGGACAGACGAACACCGGGGAGCTGTTTTTT
. TRBJ1-2 TRBV6-5 TRBD1 16 CASSRTYRGQEDGYTF TGTGCCAGCAGCCGGACGTACAGGGGGCAAGAGGATGGCTACACCTTC
once TRBJ2-3 TRBV9 TRBD2 14 CASSRTSDTDTQYF TGTGCCAGCAGCCGCACTAGCGACACAGATACGCAGTATTTT
once TRBJ1-2 TRBV7-9 . 13 CASSLGGLYGYTF TGTGCCAGCAGCTTAGGGGGGTTATATGGCTACACCTTC
. TRBJ1-2 TRBV7-9 TRBD1 15 CASSNNRGANYGYTF TGTGCCAGCAGCAACAACAGGGGCGCCAACTATGGCTACACCTTC
many TRBJ2-7 TRBV3-1 . 15 CASSQVARTAYEQYF TGTGCCAGCAGCCAAGTCGCCAGGACGGCCTACGAGCAGTACTTC
. TRBJ1-6 TRBV9 TRBD1 14 CASSAQGASSPLHF TGTGCCAGCAGCGCACAGGGGGCCAGTTCACCCCTCCACTTT
. TRBJ1-1 TRBV12-3/TRBV12-4 . 15 CASSFSQGMNTEAFF TGTGCCAGCAGTTTTAGCCAGGGAATGAACACTGAAGCTTTCTTT
. TRBJ1-1 TRBV10-3 . 14 CAIRADGFYTEAFF TGTGCCATCAGGGCGGACGGGTTCTACACTGAAGCTTTCTTT
. TRBJ2-7 TRBV25-1 . 15 CASSARGNHLYEQYF TGTGCCAGCAGTGCGAGGGGCAACCACCTCTACGAGCAGTACTTC
. TRBJ2-7 TRBV7-6 TRBD2 13 CASSPSGGHEQYF TGTGCCAGCAGCCCTAGCGGGGGCCACGAGCAGTACTTC
. TRBJ1-2 TRBV2 . 14 CASTERGSSYGYTF TGTGCCAGCACCGAGCGTGGGTCGTCCTATGGCTACACCTTC
once TRBJ2-7 TRBV20-1 . 15 CSARESRGNSYEQYF TGCAGTGCTAGAGAGTCCAGGGGTAACTCCTACGAGCAGTACTTC
. TRBJ1-4 TRBV9 . 16 CASSEGLAGGNEKLFF TGTGCCAGCAGCGAAGGACTAGCGGGGGGCAATGAAAAACTGTTTTTT
. TRBJ1-4 TRBV7-2 . 15 CASSFVNGNNEKLFF TGTGCCAGCAGCTTCGTCAACGGAAATAATGAAAAACTGTTTTTT
. TRBJ2-5 TRBV7-9 . 15 CASSLGAVGRRTQYF TGTGCCAGCAGCTTAGGGGCCGTAGGCCGTAGGACCCAGTACTTC
many TRBJ1-1 TRBV10-1 . 15 CASSAIGGLGTEAFF TGCGCCAGCAGTGCAATAGGAGGGCTAGGCACTGAAGCTTTCTTT
. TRBJ1-1 TRBV2 . 17 CASSERGTLPENTEAFF TGTGCCAGCAGTGAAAGGGGGACACTCCCAGAGAACACTGAAGCTTTCTTT
once TRBJ2-5 TRBV29-1 TRBD1 14 CSVEDRVYEETQYF TGCAGCGTGGAGGACAGGGTATATGAGGAGACCCAGTACTTC
few TRBJ2-7 TRBV11-3 . 14 CASSLDRGTGEQYF TGTGCCAGCAGCTTAGACAGGGGCACCGGGGAGCAGTACTTC
once TRBJ2-2 TRBV7-6 . 16 CASSPEPGLNTGELFF TGTGCCAGCAGCCCCGAGCCAGGACTAAACACCGGGGAGCTGTTTTTT
. TRBJ1-4 TRBV12-3/TRBV12-4 . 13 CASSVGDVEKLFF TGTGCCAGCAGCGTAGGGGACGTAGAAAAACTGTTTTTT
. TRBJ2-1 TRBV7-8 TRBD1 14 CASLLGGAYNEQFF TGTGCCAGCTTATTAGGGGGCGCCTACAATGAGCAGTTCTTC
. TRBJ2-7 TRBV19 TRBD1 13 CASSKGQGDEQYF TGTGCCAGTAGTAAGGGACAGGGCGACGAGCAGTACTTC
. TRBJ1-2 TRBV2 TRBD1 12 CASSGDSYGYTF TGTGCCAGCAGTGGGGACAGCTATGGCTACACCTTC
many TRBJ1-2 TRBV5-8 . 13 CASSPAGGAGYTF TGTGCCAGCAGCCCGGCGGGCGGGGCTGGCTACACCTTC
. TRBJ1-1 TRBV5-1 . 15 CASSLVPRGGTEAFF TGCGCCAGCAGCTTGGTCCCCCGTGGGGGCACTGAAGCTTTCTTT
few TRBJ1-6 TRBV7-9 . 14 CASSLQGEGSPLHF TGTGCCAGCAGCCTACAGGGCGAAGGATCACCCCTCCACTTT
. TRBJ1-2 TRBV7-2 TRBD1 14 CASSPWDSVNGYTF TGTGCCAGCAGCCCCTGGGACAGCGTAAATGGCTACACCTTC
. TRBJ1-1 TRBV20-1 TRBD1 13 CSVVMDRETEALF TGCAGTGTTGTAATGGACAGGGAGACTGAAGCTCTCTTT
once TRBJ2-1 TRBV7-3 TRBD1 12 CASSPPGGEQFF TGTGCCAGCAGCCCCCCAGGGGGAGAGCAGTTCTTC
. TRBJ2-1 TRBV7-2 . 14 CASIRGGLLNEQFF TGTGCCAGCATCAGGGGGGGGCTTCTCAATGAGCAGTTCTTC
. TRBJ2-6 TRBV6-4 TRBD1 16 CASSSTGGSGANVLTF TGTGCCAGCAGTTCCACAGGGGGCTCTGGGGCCAACGTCCTGACTTTC
. TRBJ1-2 TRBV20-1 TRBD1 16 CSARDRGRGRSYGYTF TGCAGTGCTAGAGATCGGGGAAGGGGGCGAAGCTATGGCTACACCTTC